In its sample, the clone carrying this T cell receptor beta chain was seen a few times. What it binds is not known. Constant-segment primers and 5'RACE yielded cDNA libraries for TCR alpha and TCR beta, each carrying sample barcodes and UMIs. TCRdb re-derived calls from the 5' RACE reads in MiXCR, one entry per CDR3 protein. The sample contains about 160,000 distinct CDR3 sequences, around a third of which appear only once. The sample belongs to a study of T-cell memory formation after mild COVID-19. The CDR3 covers 13 residues. The V segment lost 8 bases and the J segment 1 base; nucleotides outside the gene matches: 2. Germline lookup yields CDR1 LNHNV and CDR2 YYDKDF (reference sequence). Overall study results and limits: CD8+ contracting clones occupied EMRA, while CD4+ ones occupied mainly CM and EM.

The sequence came from an adult woman who had mild COVID-19 (a few samples of this study predate the infection). Cell type and time point are not known. This chain links TRBV15 with TRBJ1-5; 7 bases line up with TRBD1. Sequenced material: PBMCs or a T cell subset sorted from them (not recorded which). The CDR3 protein is CATAQGSNQPQHF. The CDR3 DNA reads TGTGCCACCGCACAGGGGAGCAATCAGCCCCAGCATTTT.